The following is a T cell receptor (beta chain) sequence with its context. This clone was picked up one time. The specificity of this receptor is unknown. Base qualities are not provided; no much larger clone lies one nucleotide away. The receptor library was made with the immunoSEQ multiplex PCR assay. Drawn from immuneACCESS, this table holds only the in-frame rearrangements with V and J called that TCRdb kept. Clones are partly lost; checked studies trace under half to an unresolved V gene and leave the rest unexplained. In all, the sample holds about 39,000 clones, and about four fifths of those were seen once. Less than 25% of the sample is taken by the ten largest. CDR1 and CDR2 (SQVTM, ANQGSEA) derive from the germline V gene. The CDR3 covers 15 residues, taking in both the cysteine and the phenylalanine. The retained sequence is limited to the CDR3, 45 bases, with the frame set at the first base. Trimming at the junction amounts to 3 bases on V and 0 bases on J, and the germline ends lie 11 bases apart.

Focal radiation therapy combined with CTLA-4 blockade (ipilimumab) was tested in patients with chemo-refractory metastatic non-small-cell lung cancer. The data originate from a study of radiotherapy plus CTLA-4 blockade in lung cancer (dated by TCRdb to 2016 to 2018). Concerning the study at large: Objective responses were observed in approximately 19% of enrolled patients, and disease control was achieved in about 32%. The paper as a whole reports these results and caveats: TCR clones derived from tumors expanded in peripheral blood after treatment with radiotherapy and ipilimumab. Increased serum interferon-beta after radiation, together with early dynamic changes in blood T cell clones, were reported to be the strongest predictors of response.

The rearrangement joined TRBV29-1 to TRBJ1-4; a weak D assignment points to TRBD1 (5 bases agree). The sequences come from peripheral blood, collected from a patient treated with radiotherapy plus ipilimumab. The clonotype was recovered from a human donor with non-small cell lung cancer that progressed on radiotherapy plus ipilimumab. Read as DNA, the sequence is TGCAGCGTTGAGGGGACTCCGGCAACTAATGAAAAACTGTTTTTT. Translation gives CSVEGTPATNEKLFF.